The present T cell receptor (beta chain) was sequenced within a study of blood T cells in healthy people across ages. Findings of the study overall: TCR beta diversity correlated strongly with naive T cell percentage.

The second PCR ran about 6 to 12 cycles with a sample-barcoded 5' primer and J-beta primers. TCRdb itself ran the 5' RACE reads through MiXCR, one entry per CDR3 protein. The sample carries around 650,000 distinct CDR3 sequences, over 40% recorded once. Notes on this clonotype: Its antigen remains unknown.

Trimming removed 7 bases at V and 0 bases at J, with 25 bases between. This CDR3 has 19 amino acids. This chain links TRBV12-3 or TRBV12-4 with TRBJ2-1; possibly TRBD2 for D (6 bases). The sequence was collected from a man older than 75 in good health. The source material was blood. Here the CDR3 DNA reads TGTGCCAGCAAGTTGGGGGACTCCTCCGCCGGGAGCTCCTACAATGAGCAGTTCTTC. It translates to CASKLGDSSAGSSYNEQFF.